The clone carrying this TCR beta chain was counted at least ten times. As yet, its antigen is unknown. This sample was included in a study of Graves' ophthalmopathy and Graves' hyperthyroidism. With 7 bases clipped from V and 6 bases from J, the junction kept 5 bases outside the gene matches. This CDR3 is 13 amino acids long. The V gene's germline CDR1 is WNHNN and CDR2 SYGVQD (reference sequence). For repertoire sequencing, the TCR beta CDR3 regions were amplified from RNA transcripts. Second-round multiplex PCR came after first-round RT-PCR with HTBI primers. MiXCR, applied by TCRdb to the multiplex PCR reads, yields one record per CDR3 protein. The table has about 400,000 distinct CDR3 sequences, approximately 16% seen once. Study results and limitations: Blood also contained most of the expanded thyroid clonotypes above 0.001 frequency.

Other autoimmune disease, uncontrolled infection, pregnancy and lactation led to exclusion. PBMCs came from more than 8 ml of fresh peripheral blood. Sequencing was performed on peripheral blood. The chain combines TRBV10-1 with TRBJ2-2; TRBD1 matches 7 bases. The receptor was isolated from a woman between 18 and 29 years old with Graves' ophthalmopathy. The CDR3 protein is CASKTTGPGELFF. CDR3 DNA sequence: TGCGCCAGCAAAACGACAGGGCCCGGGGAGCTGTTTTTT.